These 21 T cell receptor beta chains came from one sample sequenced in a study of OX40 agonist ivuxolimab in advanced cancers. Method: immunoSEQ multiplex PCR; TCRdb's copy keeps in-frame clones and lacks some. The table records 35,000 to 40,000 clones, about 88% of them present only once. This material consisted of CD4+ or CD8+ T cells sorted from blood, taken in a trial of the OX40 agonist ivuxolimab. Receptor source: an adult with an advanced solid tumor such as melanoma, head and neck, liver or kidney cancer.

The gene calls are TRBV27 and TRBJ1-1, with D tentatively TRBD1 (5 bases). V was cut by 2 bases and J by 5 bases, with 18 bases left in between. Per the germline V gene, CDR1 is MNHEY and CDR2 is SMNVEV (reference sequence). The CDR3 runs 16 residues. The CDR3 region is CASSLPLAGSGTEAFF. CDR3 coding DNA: TGTGCCAGCAGTTTACCTCTCGCAGGGTCGGGGACTGAAGCTTTCTTT.

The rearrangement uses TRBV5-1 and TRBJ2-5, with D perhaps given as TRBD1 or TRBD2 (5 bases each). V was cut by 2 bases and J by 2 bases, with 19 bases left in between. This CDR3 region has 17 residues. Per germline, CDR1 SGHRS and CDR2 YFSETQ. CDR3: CASSLVPQGPTQETQYF. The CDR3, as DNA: TGCGCCAGCAGCTTAGTCCCCCAGGGACCGACTCAAGAGACCCAGTACTTC.

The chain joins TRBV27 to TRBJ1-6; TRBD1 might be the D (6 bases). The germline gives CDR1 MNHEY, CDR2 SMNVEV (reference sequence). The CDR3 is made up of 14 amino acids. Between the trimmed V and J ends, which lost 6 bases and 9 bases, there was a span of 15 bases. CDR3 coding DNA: TGTGCCAGCAGGGAAACAGGGAAACCTTCACCCCTCCACTTT. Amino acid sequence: CASRETGKPSPLHF.

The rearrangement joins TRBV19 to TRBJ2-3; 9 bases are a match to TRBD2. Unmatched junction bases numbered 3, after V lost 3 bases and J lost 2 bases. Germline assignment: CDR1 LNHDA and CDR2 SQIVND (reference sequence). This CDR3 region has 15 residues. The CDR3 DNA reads TGTGCCAGTAGTATTCGACTAGCGGACACAGATACGCAGTATTTT. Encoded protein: CASSIRLADTDTQYF.

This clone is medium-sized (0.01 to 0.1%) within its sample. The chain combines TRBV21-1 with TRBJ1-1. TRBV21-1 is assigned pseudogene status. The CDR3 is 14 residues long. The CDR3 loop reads CASPLGAGGGEAFF. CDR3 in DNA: TGTGCCAGCCCTTTGGGAGCAGGGGGGGGTGAAGCTTTCTTT.

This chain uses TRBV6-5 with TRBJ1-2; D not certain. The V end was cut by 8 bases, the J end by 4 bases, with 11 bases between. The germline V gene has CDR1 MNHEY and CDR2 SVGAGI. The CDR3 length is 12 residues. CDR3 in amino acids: CASDSYFYGYTF. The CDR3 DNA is TGTGCCAGCGATTCATATTTCTATGGCTACACCTTC.

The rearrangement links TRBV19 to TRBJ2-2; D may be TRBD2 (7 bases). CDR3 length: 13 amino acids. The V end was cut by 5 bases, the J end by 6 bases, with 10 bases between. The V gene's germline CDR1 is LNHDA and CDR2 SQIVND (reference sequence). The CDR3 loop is CASSWGGPGELFF. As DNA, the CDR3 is TGTGCCAGTAGTTGGGGGGGCCCCGGGGAGCTGTTTTTT.

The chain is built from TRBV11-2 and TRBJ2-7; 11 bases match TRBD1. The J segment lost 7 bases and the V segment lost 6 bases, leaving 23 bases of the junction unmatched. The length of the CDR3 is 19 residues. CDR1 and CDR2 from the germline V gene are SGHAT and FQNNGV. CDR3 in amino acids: CASSPPAGTGGVPPGEQYF. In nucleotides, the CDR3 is TGTGCCAGCAGTCCCCCGGCGGGGACAGGGGGTGTCCCACCCGGGGAGCAGTACTTC.

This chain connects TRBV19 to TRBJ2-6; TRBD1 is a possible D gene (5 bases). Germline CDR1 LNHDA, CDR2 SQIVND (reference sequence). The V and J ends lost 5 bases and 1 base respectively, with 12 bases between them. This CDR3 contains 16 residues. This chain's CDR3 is CASSSHPGSGANVLTF. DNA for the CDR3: TGTGCCAGTAGTTCGCATCCAGGGTCTGGGGCCAACGTCCTGACTTTC.

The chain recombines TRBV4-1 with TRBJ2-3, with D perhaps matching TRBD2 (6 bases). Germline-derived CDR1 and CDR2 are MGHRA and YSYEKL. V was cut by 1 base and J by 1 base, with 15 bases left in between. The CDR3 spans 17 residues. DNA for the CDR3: TGCGCCAGCAGCCAAGGGCCCGGGGGAAGGGGCACAGATACGCAGTATTTT. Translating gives CASSQGPGGRGTDTQYF.

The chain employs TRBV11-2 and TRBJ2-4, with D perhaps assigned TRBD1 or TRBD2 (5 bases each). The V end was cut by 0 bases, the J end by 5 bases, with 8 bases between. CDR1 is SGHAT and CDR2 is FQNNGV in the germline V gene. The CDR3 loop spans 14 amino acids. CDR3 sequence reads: CASSLEPGQNIQYF. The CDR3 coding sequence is TGTGCCAGCAGCTTAGAACCGGGACAAAACATTCAGTACTTC.

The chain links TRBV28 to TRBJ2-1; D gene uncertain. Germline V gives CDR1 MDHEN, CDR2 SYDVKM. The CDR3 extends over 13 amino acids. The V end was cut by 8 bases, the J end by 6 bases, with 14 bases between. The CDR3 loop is CASGEPLGNEQFF. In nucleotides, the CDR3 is TGTGCCAGCGGTGAACCCTTAGGCAATGAGCAGTTCTTC.

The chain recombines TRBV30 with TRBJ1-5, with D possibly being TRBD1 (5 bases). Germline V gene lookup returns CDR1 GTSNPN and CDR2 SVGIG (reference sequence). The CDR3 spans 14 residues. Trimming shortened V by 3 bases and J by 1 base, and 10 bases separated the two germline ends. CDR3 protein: CAWRVRASNQPQHF. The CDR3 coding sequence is TGTGCCTGGAGGGTCAGGGCGAGCAATCAGCCCCAGCATTTT.

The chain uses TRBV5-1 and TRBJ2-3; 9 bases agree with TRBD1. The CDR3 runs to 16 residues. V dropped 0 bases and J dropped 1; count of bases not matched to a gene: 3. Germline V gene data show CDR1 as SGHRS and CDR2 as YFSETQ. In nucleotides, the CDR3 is TGCGCCAGCAGCTTGGACAGGGGGCTGGGCACAGATACGCAGTATTTT. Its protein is CASSLDRGLGTDTQYF.

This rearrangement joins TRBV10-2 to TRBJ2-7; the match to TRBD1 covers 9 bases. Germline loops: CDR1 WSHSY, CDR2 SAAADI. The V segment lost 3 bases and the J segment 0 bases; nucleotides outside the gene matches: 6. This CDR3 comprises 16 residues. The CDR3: CASSDPGQGLSYEQYF. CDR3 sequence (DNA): TGCGCCAGCAGTGACCCCGGACAGGGGCTCTCCTACGAGCAGTACTTC.

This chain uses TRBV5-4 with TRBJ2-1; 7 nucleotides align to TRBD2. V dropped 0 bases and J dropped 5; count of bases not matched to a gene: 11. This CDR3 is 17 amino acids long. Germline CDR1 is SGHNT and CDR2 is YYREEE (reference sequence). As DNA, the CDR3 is TGTGCCAGCAGCTTGGTCATCAGGGCTAGCGGCAACAATGAGCAGTTCTTC. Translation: CASSLVIRASGNNEQFF.

Written as DNA, the CDR3 is TGCGCCAGCAGCCTCCAGGGTTTTGGGTCTGGGGCCAACGTCCTGACTTTC. Translating gives CASSLQGFGSGANVLTF. The rearrangement uses TRBV4-1 and TRBJ2-6, with D maybe TRBD1 (5 bases). The V end lost 4 bases, the J end lost 1 base, and 14 bases lay between the germline ends. The CDR3 has 17 amino acids. Germline values: CDR1 MGHRA, CDR2 YSYEKL.

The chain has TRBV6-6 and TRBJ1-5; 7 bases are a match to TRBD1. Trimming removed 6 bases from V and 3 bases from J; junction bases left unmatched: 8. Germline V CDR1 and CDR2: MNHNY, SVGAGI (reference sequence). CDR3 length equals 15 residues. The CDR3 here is CASRQGTALNQPQHF. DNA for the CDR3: TGTGCCAGCAGACAAGGGACAGCGCTCAATCAGCCCCAGCATTTT.

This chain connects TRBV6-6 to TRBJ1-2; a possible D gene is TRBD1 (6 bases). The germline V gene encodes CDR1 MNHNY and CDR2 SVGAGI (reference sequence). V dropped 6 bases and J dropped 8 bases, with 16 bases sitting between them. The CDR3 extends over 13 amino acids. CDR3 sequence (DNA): TGTGCCAGCAGCTTCCCTGGGGGCGGGGGCTACACCTTC. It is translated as CASSFPGGGGYTF.

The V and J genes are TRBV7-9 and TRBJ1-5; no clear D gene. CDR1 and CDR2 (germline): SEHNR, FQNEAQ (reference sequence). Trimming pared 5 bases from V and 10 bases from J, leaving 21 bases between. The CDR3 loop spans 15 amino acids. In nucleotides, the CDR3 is TGTGCCAGCAGCCCCAACGATCGGGGTCTCGAACCCCAGCATTTT. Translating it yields CASSPNDRGLEPQHF.

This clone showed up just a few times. CDR3 DNA sequence: TGTGCCACCAGGCCCCCGGGACTAGCAGATGAGCAGTTCTTC. This translates into CATRPPGLADEQFF. The chain has TRBV15 and TRBJ2-1; the match to TRBD2 covers 9 bases. CDR1 and CDR2 from the germline V gene are LNHNV and YYDKDF (reference sequence). The CDR3 is 14 residues long. V lost 6 bases, J lost 8 bases, and 8 bases stayed unmatched.